Described below is a single T cell receptor (beta chain) sequence and its context. These data are taken from a study of blood T cell repertoires in COVID-19. Study-wide background: Whether acute or convalescent, the COVID-19 samples came from the United States, Italy and Spain. T cells, B-cell-depleted T cells, or PBMCs provided the cDNA or gDNA that served as material.

As originally analysed: By means of reference gene primer amplification, nucleated cell counts were estimated. Method: immunoSEQ multiplex PCR; TCRdb's copy keeps in-frame clones and lacks some. Clone size and the V and J calls come from that table; the DNA yielded D and trimming. Here the sample spans approximately 34,000 clones, roughly nine tenths being singletons. The CDR3 spans 15 residues. Per the germline V gene, CDR1 is LNHDA and CDR2 is SQIVND (reference sequence). Trimming removed 7 bases from V and 0 bases from J; junction bases left unmatched: 6. The chain joins TRBV19 to TRBJ1-1; 9 bases map to TRBD1. Sequencing used peripheral blood. The clonotype originates from a man in his 60s with acute or convalescent COVID-19. The CDR3 region is CASTRDRAVNTEAFF. In nucleotides, the CDR3 is TGTGCCAGTACCCGGGACAGGGCCGTGAACACTGAAGCTTTCTTT.